These 14 T cell receptor beta chains share one sample of origin, sequenced in a study of OX40 agonist ivuxolimab in advanced cancers. Libraries were prepared by immunoSEQ multiplex PCR; TCRdb keeps only in-frame clonotypes and omits some of them. Of around 37,000 clones listed, roughly 80% were seen once; the top ten hold approximately 21%. The sample was CD4+ or CD8+ T cells sorted from blood, taken in a trial of the OX40 agonist ivuxolimab. These receptor sequences come from an adult with an advanced solid tumor such as melanoma, head and neck, liver or kidney cancer.

The table lists this clone with a few counts. The V gene is TRBV5-8, the J gene TRBJ1-3; D is uncertain. Deletions cut 0 bases from V and 0 bases from J, with 4 bases between. CDR1 and CDR2 from the germline V gene are SGHTS and YDEGEE. The CDR3 has 14 residues. In DNA, the CDR3 is TGTGCCAGCAGCTTGGGTATCTCTGGAAACACCATATATTTT. Translated, it gives CASSLGISGNTIYF.

The chain links TRBV28 to TRBJ1-2; D is perhaps TRBD1 (5 bases). In germline, CDR1 is MDHEN, CDR2 SYDVKM. This CDR3 comprises 13 residues. Trimming removed 1 base from V and 8 bases from J, with 11 bases in between. This CDR3 is CASSLSRQNGYTF. CDR3 nucleotides: TGTGCCAGCAGTTTATCCCGACAGAACGGCTACACCTTC.

The rearrangement uses TRBV7-2 and TRBJ2-1, with TRBD2 as a possible D gene (5 bases). The CDR3 spans 12 residues. Germline CDR1 is SGHTA and CDR2 is FQGNSA. Trimming stripped 4 bases from V and 7 bases from J, with 8 bases between. The CDR3 reads CASSYTSNEQFF. In nucleotides, the CDR3 is TGTGCCAGCAGCTACACTAGTAATGAGCAGTTCTTC.

The chain joins TRBV7-9 to TRBJ2-5; 7 nucleotides align to TRBD2. The J call is doubtful: the DNA matches TRBJ2-7 better. The CDR3 is made up of 18 amino acids. Germline CDR1 is SEHNR and CDR2 is FQNEAQ (reference sequence). CDR3 region: CASSQEGVTLAPSYEQYF. CDR3 DNA: TGTGCCAGCAGCCAAGAAGGGGTTACACTAGCGCCGTCCTACGAGCAGTACTTC.

V usage is TRBV7-2 and J usage is TRBJ2-1; 7 bases are shared with TRBD2. Germline values: CDR1 SGHTA, CDR2 FQGNSA. The junction had 7 bases not matched to a gene; V was cut back by 5 bases and J by 0 bases. This CDR3 has 16 amino acids. In DNA, the CDR3 is TGTGCCAGCAGCCAGCTAGCGGCTAGCTCCTACAATGAGCAGTTCTTC. This codes for CASSQLAASSYNEQFF.

The chain links TRBV19 to TRBJ2-5; D not resolved. CDR3 size: 13 residues. Germline V gene lookup returns CDR1 LNHDA and CDR2 SQIVND (reference sequence). V lost 1 base to trimming and J lost 0 bases, with 3 bases between them. The CDR3 here is CASSIGYQETQYF. CDR3 coding DNA: TGTGCCAGTAGTATAGGCTACCAAGAGACCCAGTACTTC.

This clone occurred once. V is TRBV30 and J is TRBJ1-6; D is perhaps TRBD1 (5 bases). Looked up from germline, CDR1 is GTSNPN and CDR2 is SVGIG (reference sequence). Between the trimmed V and J ends, which lost 2 bases and 10 bases, there was a span of 15 bases. CDR3 length: 14 residues. CDR3 in amino acids: CAWSRQGLGSPLHF. In DNA, the CDR3 is TGTGCCTGGAGTCGCCAGGGTTTAGGATCACCCCTCCACTTT.

This clone occurred a few times. The chain joins TRBV19 to TRBJ1-1; possibly TRBD1 for D (5 bases). The CDR3 extends over 18 amino acids. V gave up 4 bases and J gave up 1 base, with 22 bases separating them. The V gene's germline CDR1 is LNHDA and CDR2 SQIVND (reference sequence). The CDR3 DNA is TGTGCCAGTAGTACACGGACGACAGAATATCAAAGGAACACTGAAGCTTTCTTT. This translates into CASSTRTTEYQRNTEAFF.

The rearrangement joins TRBV2 to TRBJ1-1, with D maybe TRBD1 (6 bases). The CDR3 covers 12 residues. CDR1 is SNHLY, CDR2 FYNNEI, per germline. Deletions cut 5 bases from V and 4 bases from J, with 8 bases between. The CDR3 DNA is TGTGCCAGCAGTTCACAGGGCACTGAAGCTTTCTTT. It specifies CASSSQGTEAFF.

V gene TRBV9 combines with J gene TRBJ2-2; D is undetermined. From germline, CDR1 is SGDLS and CDR2 YYNGEE. The V and J ends lost 4 bases and 1 base respectively, with 5 bases between them. This CDR3 is 13 amino acids long. CDR3 in DNA: TGTGCCAGCAGCCGAGAGAACACCGGGGAGCTGTTTTTT. The encoded protein is CASSRENTGELFF.

CDR3 nucleotides: TGTGCCTGGAGTAGAGTCCTCAGGAAAGCTTTCTTT. This sequence encodes CAWSRVLRKAFF. The chain joins TRBV30 to TRBJ1-1; the D is unclear. Trimming took 2 bases from V and 9 from J, leaving 13 bases between them. CDR3 length equals 12 residues. Germline V gene lookup returns CDR1 GTSNPN and CDR2 SVGIG (reference sequence). Variable domain in full (rest from reference TRBV30 and TRBJ1-1): SQTIHQWPATLVQPVGSPLSLECTVEGTSNPNLYWYRQAAGRGLQLLFYSVGIGQISSEVPQNLSASRPQDRQFILSSKKLLLSDSGFYLCAWSRVLRKAFFGQGTRLTVV.

The gene calls are TRBV10-3 and TRBJ1-2; maybe TRBD1 (6 bases). Germline V gene lookup returns CDR1 ENHRY and CDR2 SYGVKD. V gave up 6 bases and J gave up 0 bases, with 11 bases separating them. The CDR3 is 14 amino acids. This CDR3 is CAISGQLANYGYTF. The DNA of the CDR3 is TGTGCCATCAGCGGACAGCTAGCTAACTATGGCTACACCTTC.

The chain combines TRBV7-8 with TRBJ2-7, with a weak D call TRBD1 (7 bases). The germline V and J ends were trimmed by 4 bases and 3 bases, with 22 bases remaining between them. The CDR3 is 17 residues long. Looked up from germline, CDR1 is SGHVS and CDR2 is FQNEAQ. In nucleotides, the CDR3 is TGTGCCAGCAGCTCCAAGCGGAGGGGGGACAGTTACTACGAGCAGTACTTC. Translated: CASSSKRRGDSYYEQYF.

Regarding this clone: The missing conserved phenylalanine or tryptophan at the end of this CDR3 makes a read error likely. It is unclear where the CDR3 begins or ends on the DNA, so no DNA is shown, and the CDR3 is as TCRdb lists it. This chain uses TRBV28 with TRBJ2-7; the D call in the table, TRBD2, was not verified against the DNA. The CDR3 is 13 amino acids in total, end residues counted. The germline V gene has CDR1 MDHEN and CDR2 SYDVKM. The CDR3 loop is CASSLWGGKEGVL.